A single sample is the source of the 17 T cell receptor beta chains below, sequenced in a study of cytomegalovirus exposure and HLA in healthy donors. PCR was performed using 60 Vbeta and 13 Jbeta primers. TCRdb's table, derived via immunoSEQ multiplex PCR, lists solely in-frame clones and lacks some. The table records 90,000 to 100,000 clones, around three quarters of them present only once. Sequencing used PBMCs. The receptors shown here come from a man aged 55 to 70 in good health and CMV-seropositive.

This chain joins TRBV19 and TRBJ2-3, with 8 bases matching TRBD1. The V segment lost 2 bases and the J segment 8 bases; nucleotides outside the gene matches: 9. The CDR3 totals 15 residues. Per germline, CDR1 LNHDA and CDR2 SQIVND (reference sequence). Here the CDR3 reads CASSINRGVGVTQYF. The CDR3 bases are TGTGCCAGTAGTATAAACAGGGGGGTGGGGGTTACGCAGTATTTT.

This clone is a singleton in its sample. The V gene is TRBV21-1, the J gene TRBJ2-7; the table's D gene call, TRBD2, was not cross checked with the DNA. TRBV21-1 is a pseudogene. The length of the CDR3 is 15 residues. The CDR3 DNA sequence: TGTGCCAGCTCCGAAAGGGGGGGGCCTGCCTACGAGCAGTACTTC. This codes for CASSERGGPAYEQYF.

The chain employs TRBV5-1 and TRBJ2-2, with D uncertain. Germline V gene sequence: CDR1 SGHRS, CDR2 YFSETQ. The CDR3 spans 15 residues. The germline V and J ends were trimmed by 4 bases and 0 bases, with 10 bases remaining between them. The CDR3 protein is CASSTTPANTGELFF. CDR3 DNA sequence: TGCGCCAGCAGCACGACACCAGCGAACACCGGGGAGCTGTTTTTT. The full variable domain, its missing parts supplied by reference TRBV5-1 and TRBJ2-2, is KAGVTQTPRYLIKTRGQQVTLSCSPISGHRSVSWYQQTPGQGLQFLFEYFSETQRNKGNFPGRFSGRQFSNSRSEMNVSTLELGDSALYLCASSTTPANTGELFFGEGSRLTVL.

This clone was recorded only once. The chain is built from TRBV7-2 and TRBJ2-7, with D perhaps matching TRBD2 (5 bases). Trimming removed 5 bases from V and 2 bases from J, with 13 bases in between. Germline loops: CDR1 SGHTA, CDR2 FQGNSA. The CDR3 totals 14 residues. Written as DNA, the CDR3 is TGTGCCAGCAGCCCTCGGACGGGAACCTACGAGCAGTACTTC. Encoded protein: CASSPRTGTYEQYF. The complete variable domain, with remaining parts taken from reference TRBV7-2 and TRBJ2-7, reads GAGVSQSPSNKVTEKGKDVELRCDPISGHTALYWYRQSLGQGLEFLIYFQGNSAPDKSGLPSDRFSAERTGGSVSTLTIQRTQQEDSAVYLCASSPRTGTYEQYFGPGTRLTVT.

There are a few counts of this clone. The chain is built from TRBV18 and TRBJ2-1, with 9 bases identical to TRBD1. The CDR3 spans 16 residues. The germline gives CDR1 KGHSH, CDR2 LQKENI. J gave up 5 bases and V 4 bases, and 9 bases lay outside the gene matches. In DNA, the CDR3 is TGTGCCAGCTCACTTAATCTAAGGACAGGGGACAATGAGCAGTTCTTC. The encoded protein is CASSLNLRTGDNEQFF.

A note on this clone: One junction end disagrees with the germline gene, perhaps due to a read error. The chain joins TRBV7-9 to TRBJ2-2; no reliable D call. Germline assignment: CDR1 SEHNR and CDR2 FQNEAQ (reference sequence). The CDR3 is 15 residues long. CDR3: CSSSLGSGNTGELFF. The DNA of the CDR3 is TGTTCCAGCAGCTTAGGCTCAGGGAACACCGGGGAGCTGTTTTTT.

The rearrangement uses TRBV7-3 and TRBJ2-1; D unresolved. This CDR3 is 13 amino acids long. With 5 bases removed from V and 4 bases from J, the gap between germline ends came to 9 bases. Germline-derived CDR1 and CDR2 are SGHTA and FQGTGA. The CDR3 is CASSLASYNEQFF. The CDR3, as DNA: TGTGCCAGCAGCCTTGCGAGTTACAATGAGCAGTTCTTC.

The chain combines TRBV28 with TRBJ1-4; possible D gene TRBD1, 5 bases. The CDR3 sequence is 15 residues long. Looked up from germline, CDR1 is MDHEN and CDR2 is SYDVKM. V was shortened by 3 bases and J by 5 bases, with 13 bases between the two germline ends. CDR3 amino acids: CASSLGGTANEKLFF. DNA for the CDR3: TGTGCCAGCAGTTTGGGTGGGACTGCGAATGAAAAACTGTTTTTT.

V usage is TRBV27 and J usage is TRBJ2-1; D remains unclear. This CDR3 spans 14 amino acids. Germline CDR1 and CDR2: MNHEY and SMNVEV (reference sequence). The ends were cut back, 3 bases at V and 2 bases at J, with 8 bases in the middle. The CDR3, as DNA: TGTGCCAGCAGTTTCCTAGAACCCTACAATGAGCAGTTCTTC. This codes for CASSFLEPYNEQFF.

CDR3 residues: CASSFGALEKLFF. Written as DNA, the CDR3 is TGTGCCAGCAGCTTTGGAGCACTTGAAAAACTGTTTTTT. The rearrangement joins TRBV7-2 to TRBJ1-4; D gene unclear. V lost 3 bases to trimming and J lost 7 bases, with 9 bases between them. Per the germline V gene, CDR1 is SGHTA and CDR2 is FQGNSA. This CDR3 spans 13 amino acids.

This rearrangement joins TRBV5-4 to TRBJ2-4; 7 bases map to TRBD2. J was trimmed by 0 bases and V by 4 bases; bases with no gene match: 1. There are 14 residues in the CDR3. Germline V gene data show CDR1 as SGHNT and CDR2 as YYREEE (reference sequence). Here the CDR3 DNA reads TGTGCCAGCAGCGGCGGGGGAGCCAAAAACATTCAGTACTTC. Protein sequence: CASSGGGAKNIQYF.

The chain combines TRBV18 with TRBJ2-6; 9 bases agree with TRBD2. With 0 bases clipped from V and 1 base from J, the junction kept 10 bases outside the gene matches. Germline V CDR1 and CDR2: KGHSH, LQKENI. The CDR3 is 20 amino acids. CDR3 nucleotides: TGTGCCAGCTCACCACCGGCGCGGGGGGGCTTTAATTCTGGGGCCAACGTCCTGACTTTC. Its protein product is CASSPPARGGFNSGANVLTF. Based on the CDR3 plus reference TRBV18 and TRBJ2-6, the full variable domain is NAGVMQNPRHLVRRRGQEARLRCSPMKGHSHVYWYRQLPEEGLKFMVYLQKENIIDESGMPKERFSAEFPKEGPSILRIQQVVRGDSAAYFCASSPPARGGFNSGANVLTFGAGSRLTVL.

This chain uses TRBV25-1 with TRBJ2-5, with TRBD2 matching 7 bases. In germline, CDR1 is MGHDK, CDR2 SYGVNS. This CDR3 region has 12 residues. After removal of 7 bases from V and 5 bases from J, the junction contained 4 bases not matched to a gene. CDR3 coding DNA: TGTGCCAGCAATCTCGGGGGGGAGACCCAGTACTTC. The encoded protein is CASNLGGETQYF.

This clone was seen only once. The V and J genes are TRBV30 and TRBJ2-1; the match to TRBD2 covers 8 bases. The CDR3 is made up of 16 amino acids. Per the germline V gene, CDR1 is GTSNPN and CDR2 is SVGIG (reference sequence). V trimming: 1 base; J trimming: 3 bases; junction bases outside the gene matches: 8. Here the CDR3 DNA reads TGTGCCTGGAGTGGTACCGGGACTAGTGGCTACAATGAGCAGTTCTTC. This sequence encodes CAWSGTGTSGYNEQFF.

For this clone: Additional DNA sequences in this sample encode the identical CDR3. The chain recombines TRBV10-3 with TRBJ2-7; 10 bases agree with TRBD1. CDR1 and CDR2 (germline): ENHRY, SYGVKD. V shed 8 bases and J 4 bases; nucleotides not matched to a gene: 2. The CDR3 runs to 12 residues. Here the CDR3 reads CAIRDRGYEQYF. The CDR3 DNA is TGTGCCATCCGGGACAGGGGTTACGAGCAGTACTTC.

The chain links TRBV19 to TRBJ1-6; 7 nucleotides agree with TRBD1. This CDR3 spans 16 amino acids. The V segment lost 6 bases and the J segment 9 bases; nucleotides outside the gene matches: 14. The germline V gene encodes CDR1 LNHDA and CDR2 SQIVND (reference sequence). CDR3 in amino acids: CASSLTGTVRASPLHF. In DNA form, the CDR3 reads TGTGCCAGTAGCCTTACCGGGACAGTTCGGGCTTCACCCCTCCACTTT.

The chain links TRBV5-4 to TRBJ2-2; D is ambiguous. The CDR3 loop spans 15 amino acids. The germline V and J ends were trimmed by 4 bases and 0 bases, with 10 bases remaining between them. CDR1 and CDR2 (germline): SGHNT, YYREEE (reference sequence). The CDR3 loop reads CASSQTSSNTGELFF. DNA of the CDR3: TGTGCCAGCAGCCAAACATCCTCGAACACCGGGGAGCTGTTTTTT.